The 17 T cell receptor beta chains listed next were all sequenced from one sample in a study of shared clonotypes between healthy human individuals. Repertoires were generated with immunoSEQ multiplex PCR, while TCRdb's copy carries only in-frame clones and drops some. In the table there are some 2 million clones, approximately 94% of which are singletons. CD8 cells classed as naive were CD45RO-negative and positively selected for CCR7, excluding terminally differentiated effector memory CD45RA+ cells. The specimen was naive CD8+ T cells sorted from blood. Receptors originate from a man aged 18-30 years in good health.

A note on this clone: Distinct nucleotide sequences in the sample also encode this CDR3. CDR3 nucleotides: TGTGCCATCAGTGAGTCTTTGGAGGGGTCAGGCTACGAGCAGTACTTC. Translated, it gives CAISESLEGSGYEQYF. The gene calls are TRBV10-3 and TRBJ2-7; D is perhaps TRBD2 (6 bases). Germline values: CDR1 ENHRY, CDR2 SYGVKD. The CDR3 spans 16 residues. Trimming took 0 bases from V and 3 from J, leaving 15 bases between them.

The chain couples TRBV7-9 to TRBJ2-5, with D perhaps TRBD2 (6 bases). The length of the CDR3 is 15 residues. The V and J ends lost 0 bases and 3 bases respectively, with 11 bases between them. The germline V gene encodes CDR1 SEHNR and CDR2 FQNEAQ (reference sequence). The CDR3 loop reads CASSLALLAEETQYF. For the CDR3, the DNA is TGTGCCAGCAGCTTAGCGCTACTAGCTGAAGAGACCCAGTACTTC.

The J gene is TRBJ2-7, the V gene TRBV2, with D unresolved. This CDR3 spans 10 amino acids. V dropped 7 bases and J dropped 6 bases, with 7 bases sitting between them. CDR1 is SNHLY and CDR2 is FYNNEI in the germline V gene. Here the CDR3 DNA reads TGTGCCAGCAAGGGTGGCGAGCAGTACTTC. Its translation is CASKGGEQYF.

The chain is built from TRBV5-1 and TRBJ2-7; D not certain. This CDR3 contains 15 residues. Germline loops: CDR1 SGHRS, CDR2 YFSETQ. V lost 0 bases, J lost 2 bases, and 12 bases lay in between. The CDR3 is CASSLVRSGPYEQYF. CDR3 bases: TGCGCCAGCAGCTTGGTTCGAAGTGGGCCCTACGAGCAGTACTTC.

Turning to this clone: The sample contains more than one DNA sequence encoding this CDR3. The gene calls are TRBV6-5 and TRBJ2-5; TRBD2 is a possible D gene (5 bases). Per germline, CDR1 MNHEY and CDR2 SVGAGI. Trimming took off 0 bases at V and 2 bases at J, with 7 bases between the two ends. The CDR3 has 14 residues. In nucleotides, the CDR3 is TGTGCCAGCAGTTACTCAACGGGGCAAGAGACCCAGTACTTC. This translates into CASSYSTGQETQYF.

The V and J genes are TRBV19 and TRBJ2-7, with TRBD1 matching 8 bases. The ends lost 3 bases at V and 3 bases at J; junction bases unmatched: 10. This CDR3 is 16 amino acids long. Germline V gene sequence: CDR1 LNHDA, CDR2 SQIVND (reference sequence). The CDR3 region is CASSIGGQEGVYEQYF. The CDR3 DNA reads TGTGCCAGTAGTATCGGGGGACAGGAAGGAGTCTACGAGCAGTACTTC.

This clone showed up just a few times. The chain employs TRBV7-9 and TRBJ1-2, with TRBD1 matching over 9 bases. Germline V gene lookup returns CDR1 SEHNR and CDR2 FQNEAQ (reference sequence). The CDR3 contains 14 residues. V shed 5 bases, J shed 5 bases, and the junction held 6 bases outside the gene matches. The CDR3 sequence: CASSRDRDAYGYTF. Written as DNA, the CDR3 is TGTGCCAGCAGCCGGGACAGGGACGCATATGGCTACACCTTC. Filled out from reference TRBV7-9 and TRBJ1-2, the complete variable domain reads DTGVSQNPRHKITKRGQNVTFRCDPISEHNRLYWYRQTLGQGPEFLTYFQNEAQLEKSRLLSDRFSAERPKGSFSTLEIQRTEQGDSAMYLCASSRDRDAYGYTFGSGTRLTVV.

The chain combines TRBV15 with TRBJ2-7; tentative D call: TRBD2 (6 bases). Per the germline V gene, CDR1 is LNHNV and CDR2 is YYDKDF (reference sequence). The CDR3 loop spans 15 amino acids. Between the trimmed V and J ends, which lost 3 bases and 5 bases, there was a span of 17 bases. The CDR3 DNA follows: TGTGCCACCAGCAGCGGTGTCGGGAGTAACGACGAGCAGTACTTC. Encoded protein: CATSSGVGSNDEQYF. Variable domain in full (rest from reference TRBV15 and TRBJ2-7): DAMVIQNPRYQVTQFGKPVTLSCSQTLNHNVMYWYQQKSSQAPKLLFHYYDKDFNNEADTPDNFQSRRPNTSFCFLDIRSPGLGDTAMYLCATSSGVGSNDEQYFGPGTRLTVT.

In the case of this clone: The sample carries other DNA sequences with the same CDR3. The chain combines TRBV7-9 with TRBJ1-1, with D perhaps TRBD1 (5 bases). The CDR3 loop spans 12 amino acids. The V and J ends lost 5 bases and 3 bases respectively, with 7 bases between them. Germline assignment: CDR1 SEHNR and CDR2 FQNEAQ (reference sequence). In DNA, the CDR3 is TGTGCCAGCAGCCCCAGGGACACTGAAGCTTTCTTT. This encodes CASSPRDTEAFF.

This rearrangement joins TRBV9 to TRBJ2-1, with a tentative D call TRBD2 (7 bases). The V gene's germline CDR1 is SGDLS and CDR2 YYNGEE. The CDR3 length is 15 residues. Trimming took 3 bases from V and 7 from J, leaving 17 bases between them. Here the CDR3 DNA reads TGTGCCAGCAGCGAGTGGGGAGGGGGTCTAAATGAGCAGTTCTTC. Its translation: CASSEWGGGLNEQFF.

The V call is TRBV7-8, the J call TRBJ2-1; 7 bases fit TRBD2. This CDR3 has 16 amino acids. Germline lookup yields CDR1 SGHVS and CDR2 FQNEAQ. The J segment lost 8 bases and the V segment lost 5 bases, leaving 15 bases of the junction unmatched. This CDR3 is CASSPYNLAGGYEQFF. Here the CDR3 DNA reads TGTGCCAGCAGCCCCTACAACTTAGCGGGTGGTTATGAGCAGTTCTTC.

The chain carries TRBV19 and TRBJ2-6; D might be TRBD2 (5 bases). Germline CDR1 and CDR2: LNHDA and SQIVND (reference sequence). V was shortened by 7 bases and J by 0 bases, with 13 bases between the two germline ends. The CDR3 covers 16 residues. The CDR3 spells CASKGGLPSGANVLTF. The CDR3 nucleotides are TGTGCCAGTAAGGGCGGACTCCCCTCTGGGGCCAACGTCCTGACTTTC.

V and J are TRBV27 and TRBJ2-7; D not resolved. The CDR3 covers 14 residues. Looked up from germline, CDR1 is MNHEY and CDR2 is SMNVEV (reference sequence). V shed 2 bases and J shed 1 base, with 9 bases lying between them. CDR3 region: CASSLLGFSYEQYF. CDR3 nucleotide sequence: TGTGCCAGCAGTTTACTAGGGTTTTCCTACGAGCAGTACTTC.

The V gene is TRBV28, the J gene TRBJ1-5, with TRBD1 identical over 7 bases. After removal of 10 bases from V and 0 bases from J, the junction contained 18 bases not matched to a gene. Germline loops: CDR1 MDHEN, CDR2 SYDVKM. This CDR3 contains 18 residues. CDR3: CATSLGRTGSNSNQPQHF. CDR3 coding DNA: TGTGCCACCTCTTTAGGACGGACAGGATCGAATAGCAATCAGCCCCAGCATTTT.

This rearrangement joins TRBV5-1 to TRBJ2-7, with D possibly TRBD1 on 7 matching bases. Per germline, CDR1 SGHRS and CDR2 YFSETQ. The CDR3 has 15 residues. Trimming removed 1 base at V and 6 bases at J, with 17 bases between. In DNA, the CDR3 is TGCGCCAGCAGCTTGTCCGCGGGACAGTCAGCCGAGCAGTACTTC. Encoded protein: CASSLSAGQSAEQYF. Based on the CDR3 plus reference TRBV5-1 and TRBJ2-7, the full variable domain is KAGVTQTPRYLIKTRGQQVTLSCSPISGHRSVSWYQQTPGQGLQFLFEYFSETQRNKGNFPGRFSGRQFSNSRSEMNVSTLELGDSALYLCASSLSAGQSAEQYFGPGTRLTVT.

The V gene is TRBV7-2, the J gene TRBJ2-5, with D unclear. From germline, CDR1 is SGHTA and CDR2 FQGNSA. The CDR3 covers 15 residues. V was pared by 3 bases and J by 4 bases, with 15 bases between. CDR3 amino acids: CASSFRWLAGETQYF. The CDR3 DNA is TGTGCCAGCAGCTTCCGGTGGTTAGCCGGAGAGACCCAGTACTTC.

The CDR3 nucleotides read TGCGCCAGCAGCCAAGAGAGGGGGACAGGAGAAAATGAAAAACTGTTTTTT. It codes for CASSQERGTGENEKLFF. The chain couples TRBV4-1 to TRBJ1-4; 8 bases fit TRBD1. V lost 0 bases and J lost 5; bases outside the gene matches: 8. This CDR3 spans 17 amino acids. The germline V gene encodes CDR1 MGHRA and CDR2 YSYEKL.